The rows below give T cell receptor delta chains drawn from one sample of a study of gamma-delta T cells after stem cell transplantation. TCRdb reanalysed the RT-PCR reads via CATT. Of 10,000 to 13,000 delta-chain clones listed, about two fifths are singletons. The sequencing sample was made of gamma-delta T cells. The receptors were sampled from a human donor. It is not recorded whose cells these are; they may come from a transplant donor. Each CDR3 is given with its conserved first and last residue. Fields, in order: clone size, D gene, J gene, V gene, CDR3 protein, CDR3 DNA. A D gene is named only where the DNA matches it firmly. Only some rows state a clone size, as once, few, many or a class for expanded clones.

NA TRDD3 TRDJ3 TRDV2 CACDTVDGGYFSCDIRPMIF TGTGCCTGTGACACCGTGGATGGGGGATACTTCTCCTGTGACATCCGCCCGATGATTTTC
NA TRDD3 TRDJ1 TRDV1 CALGELRTGGYRPDKLIF TGTGCTCTTGGGGAACTCCGTACTGGGGGATACAGGCCCGATAAACTCATCTTT
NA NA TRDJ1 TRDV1 CALGEPRGLGSTPVCTDKLIF TGTGCTCTTGGGGAGCCGAGGGGGCTGGGGTCAACCCCCGTATGCACCGATAAACTCATCTTT
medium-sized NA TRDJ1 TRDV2 CACDQGDTDKLIF TGTGCCTGTGATCAGGGGGACACCGATAAACTCATCTTT
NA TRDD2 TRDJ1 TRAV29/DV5 CAAAFLRSLGLPGGYTDKLIF TGTGCAGCGGCCTTCCTACGGAGTCTGGGGCTCCCGGGGGGATACACCGATAAACTCATCTTT
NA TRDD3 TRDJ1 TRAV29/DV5 CAASAPSPPGTGERFSDKLIF TGTGCAGCAAGCGCGCCGTCTCCACCAGGGACTGGGGAAAGGTTTAGCGATAAACTCATCTTT
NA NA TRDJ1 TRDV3 CAATWGETDKLIF TGTGCGGCGACGTGGGGGGAGACCGATAAACTCATCTTT
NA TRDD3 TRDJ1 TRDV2 CACDTGCTGGYARKLIF TGTGCCTGTGACACCGGATGTACTGGGGGTTACGCGAGGAAACTCATCTTT
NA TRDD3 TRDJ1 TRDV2 CACDTGPSYLPSFYWGTTAKLIF TGTGCCTGTGACACCGGCCCGAGCTACCTCCCCTCCTTTTACTGGGGGACTACCGCTAAACTCATCTTT
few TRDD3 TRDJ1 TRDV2 CACDPVLGTLFSADKLIF TGTGCCTGTGACCCAGTACTGGGGACCCTCTTTAGCGCCGATAAACTCATCTTT
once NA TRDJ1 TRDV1 CALGENSSCLGGDPYTDKLIF TGTGCTCTTGGGGAAAACTCCAGCTGCCTAGGGGGGGACCCGTACACCGATAAACTCATCTTT
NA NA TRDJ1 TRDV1 CAVGDHHKILPGESTYTDKLIF TGTGCTGTTGGGGATCACCATAAGATCCTTCCGGGGGAATCTACGTACACCGATAAACTCATCTTT
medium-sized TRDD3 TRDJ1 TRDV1 CALGEVPCWGINSWSDKLIF TGTGCTCTTGGGGAAGTCCCCTGCTGGGGGATCAATAGCTGGTCCGATAAACTCATCTTT
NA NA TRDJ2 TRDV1 CALGEPRNYLRSHHTFHHTLTAQLFF TGTGCTCTTGGGGAACCTCGGAACTATCTACGTTCCCACCATACCTTCCACCATACTTTGACAGCACAACTCTTCTTT
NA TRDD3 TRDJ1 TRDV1 CALGELVLVLSVAGGYPLYTDKLIF TGTGCTCTTGGGGAACTAGTACTCGTGCTGTCAGTCGCTGGGGGATATCCCTTGTACACCGATAAACTCATCTTT
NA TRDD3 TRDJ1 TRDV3 CAFRGQLGDTIFFDKLIF TGTGCCTTTAGGGGCCAACTGGGGGATACAATATTCTTCGATAAACTCATCTTT
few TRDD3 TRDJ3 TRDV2 CACDTYNWGIRRSSWDTRRMFF TGTGCCTGTGACACCTACAACTGGGGGATACGGCGTAGCTCCTGGGACACCCGACGGATGTTTTTC
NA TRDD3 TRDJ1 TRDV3 CAFREVPTGVLGDTDTDKLIF TGTGCCTTTAGAGAGGTCCCGACAGGCGTACTGGGGGATACGGACACCGATAAACTCATCTTT
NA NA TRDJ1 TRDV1 CALGGSLRCREKDFTDKLIF TGTGCTCTTGGGGGATCCCTACGTTGTAGGGAAAAAGATTTTACCGATAAACTCATCTTT
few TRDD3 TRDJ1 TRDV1 CALGGLFLYWGIYTDKLIF TGTGCTCTTGGGGGCCTCTTTCTTTACTGGGGGATATACACCGATAAACTCATCTTT
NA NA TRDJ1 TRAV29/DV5 CAASARAAGAPTPSSTDKLIF TGTGCAGCAAGCGCGAGGGCCGCTGGGGCCCCCACACCCTCTTCCACCGATAAACTCATCTTT
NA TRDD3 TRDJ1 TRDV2 CACDTTTGGYARTDKLIF TGTGCCTGTGACACTACTACTGGGGGATACGCGCGGACCGATAAACTCATCTTT
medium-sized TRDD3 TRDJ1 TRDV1 CALGELTGGRPTDKLIF TGTGCTCTTGGGGAACTAACTGGGGGACGACCCACCGATAAACTCATCTTT
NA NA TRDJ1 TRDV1 CALGASLPTWGAKGLIF TGTGCTCTTGGGGCGTCTCTTCCCACTTGGGGGGCCAAGGGACTCATCTTT
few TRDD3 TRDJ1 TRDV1 CALVPIWGISPTDKLIF TGTGCTCTTGTCCCTATTTGGGGGATTTCGCCCACCGATAAACTCATCTTT
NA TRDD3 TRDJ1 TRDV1 CALGELLTTGGSCRTTRPLIF TGTGCTCTTGGGGAGCTCCTTACTACTGGGGGCTCATGCCGTACAACGAGACCCCTCATCTTT
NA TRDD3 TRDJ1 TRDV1 CALGELSRLGDPPYTDKLIF TGTGCTCTTGGGGAACTTTCCCGACTGGGGGACCCGCCGTACACCGATAAACTCATCTTT
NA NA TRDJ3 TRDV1 CALGPPGTRDTRQMFF TGTGCTCTTGGGCCCCCTGGTACCCGGGACACCCGACAGATGTTTTTC
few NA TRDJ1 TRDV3 CALVSTDKLIF TGTGCCTTGGTTTCCACCGATAAACTCATCTTT
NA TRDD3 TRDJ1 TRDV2 CACDTTCLRGYLYTDKLIF TGTGCCTGTGACACTACTTGCCTACGGGGATACTTGTACACCGATAAACTCATCTTT
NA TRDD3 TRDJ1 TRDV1 CALGEGFRHKYWGSKVPVYTDKLIF TGTGCTCTTGGGGAGGGCTTCCGCCATAAGTACTGGGGGTCAAAAGTGCCGGTGTACACCGATAAACTCATCTTT
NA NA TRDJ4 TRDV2 CAWDTGRGNLIF TGTGCCTGGGACACCGGGAGGGGGAACCTGATCTTT
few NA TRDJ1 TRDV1 CALGELGLFHTLGYTDKLIF TGTGCTCTTGGGGAACTAGGGCTTTTTCACACGCTGGGGTACACCGATAAACTCATCTTT
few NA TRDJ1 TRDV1 CALGEQGLTGMYTDKLIF TGTGCTCTTGGGGAACAGGGTCTTACTGGGATGTACACCGATAAACTCATCTTT
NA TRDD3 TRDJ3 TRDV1 CALGEGLPKVILGDTPGWDTRQMFF TGTGCTCTTGGGGAAGGCCTTCCTAAGGTCATACTGGGGGATACCCCAGGCTGGGACACCCGACAGATGTTTTTC
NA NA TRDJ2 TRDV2 CACGGTTGGRPTLTAKLFF TGTGCCTGTGGCGGGACTACGGGGGGGCGCCCCACTTTGACAGCAAAACTCTTCTTT
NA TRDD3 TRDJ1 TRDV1 CALGEPWGIGHKLIF TGTGCTCTTGGGGAGCCCTGGGGGATTGGTCATAAACTCATCTTT
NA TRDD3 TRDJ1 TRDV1 CALGEGFAYWGVYTDKLIF TGTGCTCTTGGGGAAGGGTTCGCGTACTGGGGGGTGTACACCGATAAACTCATCTTT
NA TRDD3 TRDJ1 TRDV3 CAFLGVSRLGDTDKLIF TGTGCCTTTCTTGGGGTTTCTAGACTGGGGGATACCGATAAACTCATCTTT
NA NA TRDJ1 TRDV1 CALGEEYTDKLIF TGTGCTCTTGGGGAGGAGTACACCGATAAACTCATCTTT
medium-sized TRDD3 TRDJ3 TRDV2 CACDTWGIPWDTRQMFF TGTGCCTGTGACACCTGGGGGATACCCTGGGACACCCGACAGATGTTTTTC